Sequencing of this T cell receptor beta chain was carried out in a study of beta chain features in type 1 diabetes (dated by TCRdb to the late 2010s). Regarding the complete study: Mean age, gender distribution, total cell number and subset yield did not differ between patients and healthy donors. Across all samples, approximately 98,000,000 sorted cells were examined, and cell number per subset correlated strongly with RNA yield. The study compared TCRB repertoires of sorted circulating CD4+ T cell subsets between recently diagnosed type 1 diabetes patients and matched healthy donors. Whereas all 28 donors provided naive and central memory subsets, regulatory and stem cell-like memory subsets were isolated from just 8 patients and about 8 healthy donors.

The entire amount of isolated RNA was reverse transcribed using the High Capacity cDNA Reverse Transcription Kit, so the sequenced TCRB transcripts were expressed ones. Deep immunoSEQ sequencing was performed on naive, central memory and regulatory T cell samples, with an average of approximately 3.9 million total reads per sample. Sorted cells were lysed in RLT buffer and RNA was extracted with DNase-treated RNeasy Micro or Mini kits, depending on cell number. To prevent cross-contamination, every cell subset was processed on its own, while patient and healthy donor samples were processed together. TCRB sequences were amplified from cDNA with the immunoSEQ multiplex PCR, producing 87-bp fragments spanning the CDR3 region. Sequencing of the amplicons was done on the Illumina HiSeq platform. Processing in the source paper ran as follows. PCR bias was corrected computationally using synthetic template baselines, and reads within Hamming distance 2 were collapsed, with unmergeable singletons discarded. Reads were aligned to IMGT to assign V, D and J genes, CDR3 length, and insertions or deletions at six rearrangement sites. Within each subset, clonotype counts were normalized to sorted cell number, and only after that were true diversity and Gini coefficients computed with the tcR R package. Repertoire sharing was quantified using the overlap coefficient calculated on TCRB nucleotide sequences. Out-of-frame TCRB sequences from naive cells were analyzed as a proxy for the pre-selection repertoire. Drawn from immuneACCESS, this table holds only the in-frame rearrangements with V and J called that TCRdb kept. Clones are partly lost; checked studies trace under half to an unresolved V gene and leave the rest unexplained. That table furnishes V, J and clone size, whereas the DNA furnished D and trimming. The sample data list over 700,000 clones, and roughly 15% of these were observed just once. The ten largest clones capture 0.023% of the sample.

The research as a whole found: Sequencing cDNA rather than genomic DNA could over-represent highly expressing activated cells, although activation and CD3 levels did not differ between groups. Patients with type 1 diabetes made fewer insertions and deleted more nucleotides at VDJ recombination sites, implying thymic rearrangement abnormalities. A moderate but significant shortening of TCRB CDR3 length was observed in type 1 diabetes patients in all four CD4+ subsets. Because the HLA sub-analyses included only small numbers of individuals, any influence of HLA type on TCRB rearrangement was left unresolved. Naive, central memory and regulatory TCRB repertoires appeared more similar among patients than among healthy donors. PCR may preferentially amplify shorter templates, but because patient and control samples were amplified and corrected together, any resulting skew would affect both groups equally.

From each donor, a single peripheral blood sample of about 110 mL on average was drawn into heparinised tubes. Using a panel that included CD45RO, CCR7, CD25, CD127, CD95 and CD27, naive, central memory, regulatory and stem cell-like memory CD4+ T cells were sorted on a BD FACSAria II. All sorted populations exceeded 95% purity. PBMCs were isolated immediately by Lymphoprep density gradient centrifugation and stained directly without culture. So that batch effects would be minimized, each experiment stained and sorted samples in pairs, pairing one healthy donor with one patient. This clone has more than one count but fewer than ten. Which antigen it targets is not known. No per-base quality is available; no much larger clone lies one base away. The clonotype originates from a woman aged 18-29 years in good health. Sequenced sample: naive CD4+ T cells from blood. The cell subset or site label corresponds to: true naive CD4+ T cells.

The nucleotides are TGTGCCAGTAGTATCGCAACTAGCGGGTGGTACACCGGGGAGCTGTTTTTT. Translated, it reads CASSIATSGWYTGELFF. The chain is assembled from TRBV19 and TRBJ2-2, and 9 junction bases match TRBD2. For CDR1 and CDR2, the germline V gene (reference sequence) lists LNHDA and SQIVND. V and J are trimmed by 3 bases and 3 bases, and the gene matches miss 8 bases of the junction. Measured from the cysteine to the phenylalanine, the CDR3 is 17 residues long. CDR3 DNA only is kept here, 51 bases in frame from base 1.